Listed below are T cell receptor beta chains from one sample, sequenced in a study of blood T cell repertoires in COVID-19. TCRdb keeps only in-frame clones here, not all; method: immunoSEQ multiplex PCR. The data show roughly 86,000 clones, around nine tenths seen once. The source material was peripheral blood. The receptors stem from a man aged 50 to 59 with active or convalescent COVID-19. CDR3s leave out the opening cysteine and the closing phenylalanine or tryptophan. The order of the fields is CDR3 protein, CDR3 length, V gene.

ASSILTGGMNTEAF	14	TRBV19
ASSDGGGHTGELF	13	TRBV10-1
SASEAWANEKLF	12	TRBV29-1
ASSPGGTGNYEQY	13	TRBV5-1
ASSLWMANTEAF	12	TRBV28
ASSYYETGRETQY	13	TRBV6-2/TRBV6-3
ASSKLAGGSYEQY	13	TRBV28
ASRSLDRNTGELF	13	TRBV19
ASSGANYGYT	10	TRBV28
AISQSGNTEAF	11	TRBV10-3
ASSDGLAGETQY	12	TRBV2
ASNRQGEGTDTQY	13	TRBV19
ASSGIAGGPTDTQY	14	TRBV10-1
ASRSAGPDTGELF	13	TRBV28
ASSQETGQGAYGYT	14	TRBV4-3
SGGQGGGGYT	10	TRBV29-1
ASSILGRGNTIY	12	TRBV19
ASNSGNTGELF	11	TRBV6-5
ASSLGQDYEQY	11	TRBV5-4
ASSVPGQGEDEKLF	14	TRBV6-2/TRBV6-3
ASREGRATYEQY	12	TRBV6-5
ASSNSRGATNEKLF	14	TRBV6-6
ASSLTGGPETQY	12	TRBV11-2
ASSPSASGGVETQY	14	TRBV5-4
ASSQAGGGTDTQY	13	TRBV3-1/TRBV3-2
ASSPRGGGTDEQF	13	TRBV19
ASSPGQANQPQH	12	TRBV7-9
ASSFTGEETQY	11	TRBV11-2
ASSEFGGSSSYNEQF	15	TRBV6-1
ASSWTDYNEQF	11	TRBV14
ASNQGQGETQY	11	TRBV5-1
ASRETGQENEKLF	13	TRBV2
ASSYQQGTGELF	12	TRBV6-2/TRBV6-3
ASRTGGTDTQY	11	TRBV19
AIQGDVGPQH	10	TRBV10-2
ASSQDITLNYNEQF	14	TRBV4-3
ASSLDGAGGQAF	12	TRBV11-2
ASSLDRLKDGYT	12	TRBV7-8
ASSTPGRKNQETQY	14	TRBV3-1/TRBV3-2
ASSLPGLLYGYT	12	TRBV7-2
ASSESVGTGDTEAF	14	TRBV6-1
ASSPEPYNSPLH	12	TRBV18
ASTLGSGTGDRTEAF	15	TRBV11-2
ASSPGTSGVTDTQY	14	TRBV18